Listed below are T cell receptor beta chains from one sample, sequenced in a study of T cell repertoires in cytomegalovirus infection. The antigens of these receptors remain unknown. One entry per CDR3 protein results from TCRdb running MiXCR on the reads. The data show hundreds of thousands of distinct CDR3 sequences, about 33% seen once. Material: cultured CD8+ T cells from PBMCs, obtained from culture after CMV antigen stimulation. These receptors were obtained from a human donor in good health (CMV status not recorded). Some clones in this sample may be carry-over from other donors' samples. Both conserved end residues are part of each CDR3. The D gene is left open where the match is weak. Expanded clones are given a class, and other clones once, few, many or no size at all.

d_call j_call v_call clone_size cdr3_aa cdr3_nt
TRBD1 TRBJ1-2 TRBV27 . CASRYRQGRIYGYTF TGTGCCAGCAGATATAGACAGGGCCGAATCTATGGCTACACCTTC
. TRBJ1-2 TRBV7-9 . CASSLNSYGYTF TGTGCCAGCAGCTTAAACAGCTATGGCTACACCTTC
. TRBJ1-2 TRBV25-1 few CASSEFYGSYGYTF TGTGCCAGCAGTGAATTCTACGGATCGTATGGCTACACCTTC
. TRBJ2-6 TRBV7-9 few CASSLGRDSQAGANVLTF TGTGCCAGCAGCTTGGGAAGGGATTCCCAGGCTGGGGCCAACGTCCTGACTTTC
TRBD2 TRBJ2-1 TRBV2 . CASSEVPRGTYNEQFF TGTGCCAGCAGTGAAGTCCCGCGGGGGACTTACAATGAGCAGTTCTTC
. TRBJ1-2 TRBV7-2 many CASSLNWLTLDNYGYTF TGTGCCAGCAGCTTAAATTGGCTGACCTTAGATAACTATGGCTACACCTTC
TRBD2 TRBJ2-1 TRBV7-6 many CASSFSGGSGVYNEQFF TGTGCCAGCAGCTTCTCGGGGGGGAGCGGGGTCTACAATGAGCAGTTCTTC
. TRBJ2-1 TRBV4-1 few CASSQSGRESSYNEQFF TGCGCCAGCAGCCAATCGGGACGGGAAAGCTCCTACAATGAGCAGTTCTTC
. TRBJ2-5 TRBV5-1 few CASSQEWSFGQETQYF TGCGCCAGTTCCCAGGAGTGGTCTTTTGGCCAAGAGACCCAGTACTTC
TRBD1 TRBJ2-2 TRBV24-1 . CATSDAGTGPLLDTGELFF TGTGCCACCAGTGACGCCGGGACAGGGCCATTGTTAGACACCGGGGAGCTGTTTTTT
TRBD1 TRBJ2-7 TRBV2 . CACKSLTGTVPYEQYF TGTGCCTGCAAATCCCTAACCGGGACAGTACCTTACGAGCAGTACTTC
TRBD2 TRBJ2-2 TRBV5-6 . CASSYAAGANTGELFF TGTGCCAGCAGCTACGCGGCGGGGGCGAACACCGGGGAGCTGTTTTTT
. TRBJ2-7 TRBV12-3/TRBV12-4 . CASSLGAGMLSGEQYF TGTGCCAGCAGTTTGGGGGCAGGCATGCTATCAGGCGAGCAGTACTTC
TRBD1 TRBJ2-5 TRBV7-9 many CASGVTGDKTQYF TGTGCCAGCGGCGTAACAGGGGATAAGACCCAGTACTTC
. TRBJ2-3 TRBV2 . CASSEAAEGRADMQYF TGTGCCAGCAGTGAAGCGGCAGAGGGACGGGCAGATATGCAGTATTTT
. TRBJ1-5 TRBV6-1 many CASSEVSVSNQPQHF TGTGCCAGCAGTGAAGTAAGCGTGAGCAATCAGCCCCAGCATTTT
TRBD2 TRBJ2-3 TRBV7-6 many CASSLRRLATSTDTQYF TGTGCCAGCAGCCTAAGGAGACTAGCTACGAGCACAGATACGCAGTATTTT
. TRBJ2-7 TRBV7-9 few CASSGVFYEQYF TGTGCCAGCAGCGGGGTCTTCTACGAGCAGTACTTC
TRBD2 TRBJ2-4 TRBV5-4 . CASSPGGYIQYF TGTGCCAGCAGTCCGGGAGGGTACATTCAGTACTTC
. TRBJ2-6 TRBV6-5 . CASKDVFIDSGANVLTF TGTGCCAGCAAAGATGTGTTCATTGACTCTGGGGCCAACGTCCTGACTTTC
. TRBJ2-1 TRBV20-1 . CSAREGGAREQFF TGCAGTGCTAGAGAGGGGGGGGCTCGGGAGCAGTTCTTC
. TRBJ1-3 TRBV7-9 few CASKKEGTGNTIYF TGTGCCAGCAAAAAGGAGGGGACAGGAAACACCATATATTTT
TRBD2 TRBJ2-5 TRBV7-8 few CASSLDRLAGGRGGRETQYF TGTGCCAGCAGCTTAGACCGACTAGCGGGGGGGCGGGGGGGTCGAGAGACCCAGTACTTC
. TRBJ1-6 TRBV28 . CASSRDVGSPLHF TGTGCCAGCAGCCGGGACGTGGGATCACCCCTCCACTTT
. TRBJ2-1 TRBV6-5 few CASSYSNNEQFF TGTGCCAGCAGTTACTCAAACAATGAGCAGTTCTTC
. TRBJ1-5 TRBV27 few CASSSGVRPQHF TGTGCCAGCAGTTCCGGGGTGCGGCCCCAGCATTTT
. TRBJ2-4 TRBV6-1 few CASSEGRRTKNIQYF TGTGCCAGCAGTGAGGGCAGGCGGACCAAAAACATTCAGTACTTC
. TRBJ2-3 TRBV5-1 . CASSSRDPATDTQYF TGCGCCAGCAGCTCACGGGACCCCGCTACAGATACGCAGTATTTT
TRBD2 TRBJ2-1 TRBV7-2 few CASSPPSGGAGQFF TGTGCCAGCAGCCCCCCTAGCGGGGGGGCAGGACAGTTCTTC
. TRBJ1-4 TRBV6-1 few CASSLRALATNEKLFF TGTGCCAGCAGCCTTAGGGCCCTTGCAACTAATGAAAAACTGTTTTTT
. TRBJ2-5 TRBV6-5 . CASRAGTDGETQYF TGTGCCAGCAGAGCCGGGACTGACGGAGAGACCCAGTACTTC
. TRBJ2-2 TRBV24-1 few CATSDYPGVGTGELFF TGTGCCACCAGTGATTATCCGGGGGTGGGCACCGGGGAGCTGTTTTTT
. TRBJ2-6 TRBV14 . CASSPRRQNSGANVLTF TGTGCCAGCAGCCCCCGACGGCAGAACTCTGGGGCCAACGTCCTGACTTTC
TRBD1 TRBJ2-5 TRBV24-1 . CATSDPDRTGQETQYF TGTGCCACCAGTGATCCGGACCGGACAGGACAAGAGACCCAGTACTTC
. TRBJ2-3 TRBV12-3/TRBV12-4 many CASSRQGRADTQYF TGTGCCAGCAGTAGACAGGGGAGGGCAGATACGCAGTATTTT
TRBD1 TRBJ2-3 TRBV19 . CASSPNGQGGTDTQYF TGTGCCAGTAGTCCAAACGGACAGGGAGGCACAGATACGCAGTATTTT
. TRBJ2-1 TRBV4-1 many CASSHRGNEQFF TGCGCCAGCAGCCACAGGGGAAATGAGCAGTTCTTC
. TRBJ2-2 TRBV19 many CASSTGNTNTGELFF TGTGCCAGTAGTACGGGAAACACGAACACCGGGGAGCTGTTTTTT
. TRBJ1-1 TRBV19 . CVSTPSGASEAFF TGTGTCAGTACCCCGAGCGGGGCCTCTGAAGCTTTCTTT
TRBD1 TRBJ1-2 TRBV7-8 few CASSLGGTGERLRFGYTF TGTGCCAGCAGCTTAGGGGGGACAGGGGAAAGGTTGCGGTTTGGCTACACCTTC
. TRBJ2-2 TRBV6-5 few CASSYSPTGNTGELFF TGTGCCAGCAGTTATTCGCCGACAGGGAACACCGGGGAGCTGTTTTTT
TRBD1 TRBJ2-3 TRBV15 few CATSREQGVADTQYF TGTGCCACCAGCAGAGAACAGGGGGTTGCAGATACGCAGTATTTT
. TRBJ2-2 TRBV28 few CASTSRDQSMVFTGELFF TGTGCCAGCACCTCTAGGGACCAGTCCATGGTGTTTACCGGGGAGCTGTTTTTT
TRBD2 TRBJ2-1 TRBV6-2/TRBV6-3 . CASSSLGGDSYNEQFF TGTGCCAGCAGTTCACTCGGGGGGGACTCCTACAATGAGCAGTTCTTC
TRBD2 TRBJ2-2 TRBV6-5 few CASRRTSGGLTGELFF TGTGCCAGCAGACGGACTAGCGGGGGACTAACCGGGGAGCTGTTTTTT
. TRBJ2-1 TRBV27 . CASSFWGVNNEQFF TGTGCCAGCAGTTTTTGGGGGGTCAACAATGAGCAGTTCTTC
. TRBJ2-2 TRBV12-3/TRBV12-4 few CASSLVPGQGNTGELFF TGTGCCAGCAGTTTAGTTCCGGGACAAGGAAACACCGGGGAGCTGTTTTTT
TRBD1 TRBJ2-3 TRBV7-9 . CASSLVKDRLTDTQYF TGTGCCAGCAGCTTAGTGAAGGACAGGCTCACAGATACGCAGTATTTT
. TRBJ2-3 TRBV14 few CARVGGPSTDTQYF TGTGCCAGGGTTGGTGGGCCTAGTACAGATACGCAGTATTTT
TRBD1 TRBJ2-7 TRBV12-3/TRBV12-4 . CASENGTVNEQYF TGTGCCAGTGAAAACGGGACAGTAAACGAGCAGTACTTC
. TRBJ1-6 TRBV5-4 . CASSLREGNSPLHF TGTGCCAGCAGCCTGCGGGAAGGAAATTCACCCCTCCACTTT
TRBD2 TRBJ2-3 TRBV7-8 few CASSLVVVAGGSSTDTQYF TGTGCCAGCAGCTTAGTGGTTGTAGCGGGGGGTTCGAGCACAGATACGCAGTATTTT
TRBD1 TRBJ2-3 TRBV4-3 . CTSSQDSGGRGPVLTDTQYF TGCACCAGCAGCCAAGATTCAGGGGGCAGGGGGCCAGTCCTCACAGATACGCAGTATTTT
. TRBJ2-1 TRBV11-2 . CASSLSASMWNEQFF TGTGCCAGCAGCTTATCGGCTAGTATGTGGAATGAGCAGTTCTTC
. TRBJ2-7 TRBV12-3/TRBV12-4 . CASSSVGGGEEQYF TGTGCCAGCAGTTCCGTCGGAGGGGGGGAAGAGCAGTACTTC
TRBD2 TRBJ2-1 TRBV12-3/TRBV12-4 . CASSLEAGGRIYNEQFF TGTGCCAGCAGTTTAGAGGCGGGGGGGCGAATTTACAATGAGCAGTTCTTC
TRBD1 TRBJ2-3 TRBV7-9 . CAIQGAGQQISTDTQYF TGTGCCATCCAGGGGGCAGGACAGCAAATTAGCACAGATACGCAGTATTTT
. TRBJ2-3 TRBV7-2 many CASSPRTHTLAPIDTQYF TGTGCCAGCAGCCCCCGGACACATACCCTTGCTCCGATAGATACGCAGTATTTT
TRBD1 TRBJ1-2 TRBV7-2 many CASSLDVTGGVGYTF TGTGCCAGCAGCTTAGATGTGACAGGGGGCGTTGGCTACACCTTC
. TRBJ1-2 TRBV4-1 few CASSLSPGGYTF TGCGCCAGCAGCCTTAGCCCGGGTGGCTACACCTTC